This TCR beta chain was found in a study of T cell responses to AZD1222 COVID-19 vaccine. This CDR3 spans 16 amino acids. The V end was cut by 8 bases, the J end by 2 bases, with 19 bases between. Germline-derived CDR1 and CDR2 are LGHDT and YNNKEL (reference sequence). Notes on the study in general: Reportedly, nearly half the spike-specific TCRs target unmutated variant regions.

Data came from immunoSEQ multiplex PCR; TCRdb stores just in-frame clones and leaves some out. The sample shows around 150,000 clones, 85% to 95% of them seen only once. Comments on this clone: Its target is not known.

It was second doses at about 4 or about 12 weeks that were pooled. This clonotype was obtained from an adult who received the AZD1222 COVID-19 vaccine. This specimen consisted of peripheral blood, obtained 28 days after the second AZD1222 dose. The chain recombines TRBV3-1 (or the pseudogene TRBV3-2) with TRBJ2-1, with D perhaps assigned TRBD1 or TRBD2 (5 bases each). The DNA for the CDR3 is TGTGCCAGCCTGAAGGACAAAAGCGGTACCTACAATGAGCAGTTCTTC. Encoded protein: CASLKDKSGTYNEQFF.